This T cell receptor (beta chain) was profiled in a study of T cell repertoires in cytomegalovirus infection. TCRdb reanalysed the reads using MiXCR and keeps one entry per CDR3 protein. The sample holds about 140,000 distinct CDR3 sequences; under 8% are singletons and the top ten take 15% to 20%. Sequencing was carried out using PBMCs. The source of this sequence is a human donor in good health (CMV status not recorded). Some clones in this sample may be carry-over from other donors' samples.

CDR3 protein: CASSQTDSSTEAFF. The DNA of the CDR3 is TGTGCCAGCAGCCAAACGGACTCAAGCACTGAAGCTTTCTTT. The V and J genes are TRBV3-1 and TRBJ1-1; D uncertain. The ends were cut back, 2 bases at V and 4 bases at J, with 11 bases in the middle. The length of the CDR3 is 14 residues. Germline CDR1 and CDR2: LGHDT and YNNKEL (reference sequence).